The entry that follows covers one T cell receptor (beta chain) sequence. This clone occurred once. It lacks a known antigen. Per-base qualities were not stored, and no clone one base away is much larger. Libraries were made using the immunoSEQ multiplex PCR assay. Drawn from immuneACCESS, this table holds only the in-frame rearrangements with V and J called that TCRdb kept. Clones are partly lost; checked studies trace under half to an unresolved V gene and leave the rest unexplained. This sample gives around 51,000 clones in total; 90% to 95% of them show up just once. The ten top clones hold 1.5% to 2% of the sample. At the junction V is shortened by 4 bases and J by 12 bases, with 13 bases in between. The germline V gene yields SNHLY for CDR1 and FYNNEI for CDR2. Measured from the cysteine to the phenylalanine, the CDR3 is 12 residues long. Just the 36-base CDR3 DNA is kept, in frame starting at base 1.

The sample originates from a study of T cell changes during pregnancy in multiple sclerosis (dated by TCRdb to the late 2010s). Notes on the research overall: In women with multiple sclerosis, the researchers looked at how the T cell repertoire shifted as pregnancy progressed.

The rearrangement combines TRBV2 with TRBJ2-1, with TRBD1 tentatively as D gene (6 bases match). The sequences come from peripheral blood, collected in the second trimester of pregnancy. The receptor's source is a female donor with multiple sclerosis, enrolled in a pregnancy study. The bases read TGTGCCAGCAGTGTAATGTCGACAGGGCAGTTCTTC. Translation gives CASSVMSTGQFF.